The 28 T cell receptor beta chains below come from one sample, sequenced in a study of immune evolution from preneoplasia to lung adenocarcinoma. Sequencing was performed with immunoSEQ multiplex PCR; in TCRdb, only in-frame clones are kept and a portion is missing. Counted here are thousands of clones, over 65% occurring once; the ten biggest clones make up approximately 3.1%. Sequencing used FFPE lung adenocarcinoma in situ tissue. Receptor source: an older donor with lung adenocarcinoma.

CDR3 residues: CASSLVAGGHTGELFF. CDR3 coding DNA: TGCGCCAGCAGCTTGGTAGCGGGAGGCCACACCGGGGAGCTGTTTTTT. This rearrangement joins TRBV5-1 to TRBJ2-2, with 10 nucleotides matching TRBD2. Germline CDR1 reads SGHRS; CDR2 reads YFSETQ. J lost 3 bases, V lost 0 bases, and 2 bases had no gene match. The CDR3 is 16 amino acids.

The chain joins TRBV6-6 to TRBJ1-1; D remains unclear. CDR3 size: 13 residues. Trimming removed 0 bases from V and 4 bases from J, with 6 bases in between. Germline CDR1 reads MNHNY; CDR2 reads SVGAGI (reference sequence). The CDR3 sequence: CASSYSIGTEAFF. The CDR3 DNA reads TGTGCCAGCAGTTACTCGATTGGCACTGAAGCTTTCTTT.

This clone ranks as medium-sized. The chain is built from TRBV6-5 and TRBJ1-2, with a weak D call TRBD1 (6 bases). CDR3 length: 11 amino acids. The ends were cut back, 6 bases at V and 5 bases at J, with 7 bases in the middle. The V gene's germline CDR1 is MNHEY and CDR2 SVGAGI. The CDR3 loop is CASRGAYGYTF. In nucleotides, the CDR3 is TGTGCCAGCAGGGGGGCGTATGGCTACACCTTC.

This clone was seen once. The CDR3 loop reads CASSLPGAHIQYF. In nucleotides, the CDR3 is TGTGCCAGCAGCCTCCCCGGGGCTCACATTCAGTACTTC. This chain joins TRBV5-4 and TRBJ2-4; D possibly matches TRBD1 or TRBD2 (5 bases each). CDR1 is SGHNT and CDR2 is YYREEE in the germline V gene (reference sequence). V gave up 4 bases and J gave up 8 bases, with 13 bases separating them. The CDR3 spans 13 residues.

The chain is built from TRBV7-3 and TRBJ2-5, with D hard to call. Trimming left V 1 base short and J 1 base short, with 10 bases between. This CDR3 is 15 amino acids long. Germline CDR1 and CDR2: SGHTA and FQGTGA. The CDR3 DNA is TGTGCCAGCAGCTTAAACGTGGGTCCCCAAGAGACCCAGTACTTC. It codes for CASSLNVGPQETQYF.

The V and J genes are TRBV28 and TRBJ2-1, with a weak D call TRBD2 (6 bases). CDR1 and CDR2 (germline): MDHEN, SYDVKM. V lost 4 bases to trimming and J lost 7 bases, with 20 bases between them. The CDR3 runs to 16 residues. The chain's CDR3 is CASSSLSGAILNEQFF. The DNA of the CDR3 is TGTGCCAGCAGTTCCCTCTCGGGAGCCATACTAAATGAGCAGTTCTTC. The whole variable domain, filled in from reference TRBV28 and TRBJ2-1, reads DVKVTQSSRYLVKRTGEKVFLECVQDMDHENMFWYRQDPGLGLRLIYFSYDVKMKEKGDIPEGYSVSREKKERFSLILESASTNQTSMYLCASSSLSGAILNEQFFGPGTRLTVL.

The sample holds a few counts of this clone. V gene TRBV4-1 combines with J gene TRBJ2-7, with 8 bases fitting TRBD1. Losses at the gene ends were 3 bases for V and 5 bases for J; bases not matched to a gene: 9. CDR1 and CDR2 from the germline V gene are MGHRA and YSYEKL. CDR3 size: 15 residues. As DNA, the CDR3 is TGCGCCAGCAGCCACTCGACAGGGGCTCCCGACGAGCAGTACTTC. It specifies CASSHSTGAPDEQYF.

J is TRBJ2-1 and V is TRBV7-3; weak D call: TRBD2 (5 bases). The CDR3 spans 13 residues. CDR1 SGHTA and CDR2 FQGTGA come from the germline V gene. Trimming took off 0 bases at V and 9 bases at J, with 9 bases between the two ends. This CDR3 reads CASSLTVGGEQFF. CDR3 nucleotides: TGTGCCAGCAGCTTAACAGTAGGAGGTGAGCAGTTCTTC.

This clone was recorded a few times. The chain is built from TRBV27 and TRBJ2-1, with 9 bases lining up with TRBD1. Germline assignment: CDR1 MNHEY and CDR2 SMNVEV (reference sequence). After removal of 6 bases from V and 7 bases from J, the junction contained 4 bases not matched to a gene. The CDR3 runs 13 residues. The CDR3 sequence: CASRRTGENEQFF. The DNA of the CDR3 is TGTGCCAGCAGAAGGACAGGGGAGAATGAGCAGTTCTTC.

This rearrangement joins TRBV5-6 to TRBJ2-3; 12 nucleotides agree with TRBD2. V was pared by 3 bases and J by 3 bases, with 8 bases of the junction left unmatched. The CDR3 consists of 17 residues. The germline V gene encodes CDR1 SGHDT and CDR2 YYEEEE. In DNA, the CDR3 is TGTGCCAGCAGCTCGCCTCGACTAGCGGGAGTAACAGATACGCAGTATTTT. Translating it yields CASSSPRLAGVTDTQYF.

The CDR3: CSVEEGGTDTDTQYF. CDR3 nucleotide sequence: TGCAGCGTTGAAGAAGGCGGGACAGACACAGATACGCAGTATTTT. The J gene is TRBJ2-3, the V gene TRBV29-1; possibly TRBD1 for D (7 bases). The CDR3 totals 15 residues. Per germline, CDR1 SQVTM and CDR2 ANQGSEA. The V gene lost 0 bases and the J gene lost 2 bases, with 12 bases spanning the gap.

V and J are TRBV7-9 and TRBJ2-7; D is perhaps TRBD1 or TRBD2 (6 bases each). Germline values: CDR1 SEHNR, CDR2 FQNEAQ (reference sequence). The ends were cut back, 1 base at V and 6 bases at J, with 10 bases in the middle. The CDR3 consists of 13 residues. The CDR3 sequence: CASSLVGGPEQYF. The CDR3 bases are TGTGCCAGCAGCTTAGTGGGGGGCCCCGAGCAGTACTTC. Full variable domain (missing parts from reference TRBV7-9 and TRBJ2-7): DTGVSQNPRHKITKRGQNVTFRCDPISEHNRLYWYRQTLGQGPEFLTYFQNEAQLEKSRLLSDRFSAERPKGSFSTLEIQRTEQGDSAMYLCASSLVGGPEQYFGPGTRLTVT.

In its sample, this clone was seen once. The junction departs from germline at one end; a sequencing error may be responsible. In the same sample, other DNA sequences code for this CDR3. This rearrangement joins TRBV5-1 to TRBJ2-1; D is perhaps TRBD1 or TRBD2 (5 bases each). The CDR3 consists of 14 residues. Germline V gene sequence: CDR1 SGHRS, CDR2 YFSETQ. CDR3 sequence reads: CASRWSGTHNEQFF. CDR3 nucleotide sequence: TGCGCCAGCAGATGGTCGGGGACGCACAATGAGCAATTCTTC.

This CDR3 is CSVASLDRGSYEQYF. The CDR3 nucleotides are TGCAGCGTTGCCAGCCTAGACAGGGGTTCCTACGAGCAGTACTTC. The rearrangement links TRBV29-1 to TRBJ2-7; 8 bases agree with TRBD1. Germline CDR1 and CDR2: SQVTM and ANQGSEA. V was clipped by 4 bases and J by 1 base; unmatched bases: 9. The CDR3 is made up of 15 amino acids.

DNA for the CDR3: TGTGCCAGCAGGGTAGGTAATGAGCAGTTCTTC. Its translation is CASRVGNEQFF. The rearrangement links TRBV6-1 to TRBJ2-1; D is ambiguous. Per germline, CDR1 MNHNS and CDR2 SASEGT. Trimming took off 6 bases at V and 7 bases at J, with 7 bases between the two ends. CDR3 length: 11 residues.

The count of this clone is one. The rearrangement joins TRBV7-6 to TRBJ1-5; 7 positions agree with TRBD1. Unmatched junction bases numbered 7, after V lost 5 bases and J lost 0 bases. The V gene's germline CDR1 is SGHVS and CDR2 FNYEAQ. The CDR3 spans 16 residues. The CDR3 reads CASSPGTAYSNQPQHF. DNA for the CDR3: TGTGCCAGCAGCCCCGGGACAGCTTATAGCAATCAGCCCCAGCATTTT.

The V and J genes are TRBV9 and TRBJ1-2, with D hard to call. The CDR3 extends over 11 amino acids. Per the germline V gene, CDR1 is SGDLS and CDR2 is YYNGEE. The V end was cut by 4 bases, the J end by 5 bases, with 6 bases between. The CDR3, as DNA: TGTGCCAGCAGCTCAGGATATGGCTACACCTTC. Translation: CASSSGYGYTF.

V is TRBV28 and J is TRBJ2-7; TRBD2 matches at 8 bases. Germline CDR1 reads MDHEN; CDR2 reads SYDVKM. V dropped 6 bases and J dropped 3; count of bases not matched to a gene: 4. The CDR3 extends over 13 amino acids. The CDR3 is CASRLGTSYEQYF. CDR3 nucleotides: TGTGCCAGCAGACTCGGGACTAGCTACGAGCAGTACTTC.

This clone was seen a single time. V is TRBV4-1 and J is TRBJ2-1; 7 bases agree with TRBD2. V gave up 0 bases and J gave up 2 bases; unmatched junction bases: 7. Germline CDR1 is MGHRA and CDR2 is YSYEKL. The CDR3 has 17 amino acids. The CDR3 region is CASSQEDGRRPYNEQFF. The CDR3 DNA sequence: TGCGCCAGCAGCCAAGAGGACGGGAGGAGGCCCTACAATGAGCAGTTCTTC.

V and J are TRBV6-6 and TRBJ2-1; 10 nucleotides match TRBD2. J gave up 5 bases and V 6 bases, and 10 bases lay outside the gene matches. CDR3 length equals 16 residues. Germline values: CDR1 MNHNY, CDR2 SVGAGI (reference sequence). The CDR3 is CASSPSSGSPHNEQFF. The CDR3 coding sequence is TGTGCCAGCAGCCCTTCTAGCGGGAGTCCCCACAATGAGCAGTTCTTC.

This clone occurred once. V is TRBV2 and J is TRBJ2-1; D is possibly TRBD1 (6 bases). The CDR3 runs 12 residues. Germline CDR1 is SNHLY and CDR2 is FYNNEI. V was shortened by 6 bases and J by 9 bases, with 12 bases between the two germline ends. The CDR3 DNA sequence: TGTGCCAGCAGGACCAGGGGCAGTGAGCAGTTCTTC. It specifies CASRTRGSEQFF.

The CDR3 sequence: CASSLRTSGTDTQYF. CDR3 DNA: TGCGCCAGCAGCTTGCGGACTAGCGGCACAGATACGCAGTATTTT. This chain connects TRBV5-1 to TRBJ2-3; 9 bases are a match to TRBD2. Germline-derived CDR1 and CDR2 are SGHRS and YFSETQ. The ends lost 1 base at V and 1 base at J; junction bases unmatched: 1. This CDR3 spans 15 amino acids.

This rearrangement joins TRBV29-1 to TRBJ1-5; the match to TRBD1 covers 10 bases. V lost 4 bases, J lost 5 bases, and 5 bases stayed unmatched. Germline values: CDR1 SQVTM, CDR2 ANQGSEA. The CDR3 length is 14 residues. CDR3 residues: CSVAGTGVDQPQHF. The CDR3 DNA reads TGCAGCGTTGCCGGGACAGGGGTGGATCAGCCCCAGCATTTT.

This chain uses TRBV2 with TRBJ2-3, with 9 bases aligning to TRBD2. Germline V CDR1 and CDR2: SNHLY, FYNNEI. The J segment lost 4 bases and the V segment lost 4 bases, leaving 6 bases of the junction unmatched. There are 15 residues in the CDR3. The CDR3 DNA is TGTGCCAGCAGTGTGGGCGGGAGGGGGGCAGATACGCAGTATTTT. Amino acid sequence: CASSVGGRGADTQYF.

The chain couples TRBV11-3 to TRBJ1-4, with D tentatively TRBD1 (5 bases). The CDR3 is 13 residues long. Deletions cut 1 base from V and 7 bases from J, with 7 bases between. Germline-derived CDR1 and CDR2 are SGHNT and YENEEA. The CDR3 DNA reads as TGTGCCAGCAGCTTAGTCGACAGTGAAAAACTGTTTTTT. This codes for CASSLVDSEKLFF.

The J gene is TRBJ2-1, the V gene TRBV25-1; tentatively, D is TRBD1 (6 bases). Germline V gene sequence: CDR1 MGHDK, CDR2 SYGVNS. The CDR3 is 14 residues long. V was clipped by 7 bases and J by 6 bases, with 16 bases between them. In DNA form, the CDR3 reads TGTGCCAGCACCGAAGAATGGGACACCAATGAGCAGTTCTTC. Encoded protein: CASTEEWDTNEQFF.

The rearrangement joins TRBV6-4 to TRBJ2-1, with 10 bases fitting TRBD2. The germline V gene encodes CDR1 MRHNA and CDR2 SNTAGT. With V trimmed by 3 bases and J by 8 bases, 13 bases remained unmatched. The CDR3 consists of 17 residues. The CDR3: CASSEGLASGSPDEQFF. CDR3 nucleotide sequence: TGTGCCAGCAGTGAGGGTTTAGCTAGCGGGAGTCCTGATGAGCAGTTCTTC.

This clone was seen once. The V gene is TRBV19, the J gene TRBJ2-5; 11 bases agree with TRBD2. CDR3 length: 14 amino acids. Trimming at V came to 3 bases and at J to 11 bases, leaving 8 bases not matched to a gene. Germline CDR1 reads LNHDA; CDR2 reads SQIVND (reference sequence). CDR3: CASSMTSGTREQYF. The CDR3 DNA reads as TGTGCCAGTAGTATGACTAGCGGGACGAGGGAGCAGTACTTC.